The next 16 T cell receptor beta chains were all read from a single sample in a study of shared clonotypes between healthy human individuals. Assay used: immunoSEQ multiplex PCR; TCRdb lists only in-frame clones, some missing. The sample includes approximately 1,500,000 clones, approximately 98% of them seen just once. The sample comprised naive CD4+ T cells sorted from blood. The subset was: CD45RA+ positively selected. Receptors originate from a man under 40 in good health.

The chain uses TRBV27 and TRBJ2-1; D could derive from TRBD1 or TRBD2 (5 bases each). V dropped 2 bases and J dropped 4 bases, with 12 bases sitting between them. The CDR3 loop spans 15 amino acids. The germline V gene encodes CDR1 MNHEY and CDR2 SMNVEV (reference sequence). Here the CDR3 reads CASSLPGHPYNEQFF. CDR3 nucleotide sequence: TGTGCCAGCAGTTTACCGGGGCACCCTTACAATGAGCAGTTCTTC.

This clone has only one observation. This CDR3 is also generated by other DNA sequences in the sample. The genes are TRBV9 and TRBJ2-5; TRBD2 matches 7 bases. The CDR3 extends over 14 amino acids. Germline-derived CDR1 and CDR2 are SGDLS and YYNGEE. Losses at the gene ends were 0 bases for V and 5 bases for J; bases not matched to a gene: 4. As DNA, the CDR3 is TGTGCCAGCAGCGTAGGTGGTAGCGGGGAGACCCAGTACTTC. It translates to CASSVGGSGETQYF.

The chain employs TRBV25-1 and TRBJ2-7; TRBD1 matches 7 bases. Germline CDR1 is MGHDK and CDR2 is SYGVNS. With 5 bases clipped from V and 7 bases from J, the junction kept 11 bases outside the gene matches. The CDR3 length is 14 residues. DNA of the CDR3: TGTGCCAGCAGTAAAACGTACAGGGGAGAAGAGCAGTACTTC. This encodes CASSKTYRGEEQYF.

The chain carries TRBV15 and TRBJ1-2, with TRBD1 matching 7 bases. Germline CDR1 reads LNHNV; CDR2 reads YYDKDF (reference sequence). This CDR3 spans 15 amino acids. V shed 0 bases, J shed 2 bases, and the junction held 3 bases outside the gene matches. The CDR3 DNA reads TGTGCCACCAGCAGAGATAAGGACAGGAACTATGGCTACACCTTC. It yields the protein CATSRDKDRNYGYTF.

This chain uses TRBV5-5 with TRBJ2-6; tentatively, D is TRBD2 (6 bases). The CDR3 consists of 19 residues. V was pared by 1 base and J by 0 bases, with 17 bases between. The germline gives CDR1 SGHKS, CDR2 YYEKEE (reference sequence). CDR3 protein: CASSLYPEVGGSGANVLTF. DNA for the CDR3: TGTGCCAGCAGCTTGTACCCGGAGGTCGGGGGCTCTGGGGCCAACGTCCTGACTTTC.

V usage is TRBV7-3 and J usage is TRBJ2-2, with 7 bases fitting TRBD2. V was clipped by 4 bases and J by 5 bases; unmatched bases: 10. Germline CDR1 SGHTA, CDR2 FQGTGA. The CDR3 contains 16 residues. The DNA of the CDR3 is TGTGCCAGCAGCTCCCAAGGACTAGTTAGAACCGGGGAGCTGTTTTTT. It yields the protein CASSSQGLVRTGELFF.

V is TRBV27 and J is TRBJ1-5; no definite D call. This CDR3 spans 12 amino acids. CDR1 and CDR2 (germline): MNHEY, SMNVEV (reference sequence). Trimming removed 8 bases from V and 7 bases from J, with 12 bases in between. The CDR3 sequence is CASGRVAQPQHF. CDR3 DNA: TGTGCCAGCGGTAGGGTAGCCCAGCCCCAGCATTTT.

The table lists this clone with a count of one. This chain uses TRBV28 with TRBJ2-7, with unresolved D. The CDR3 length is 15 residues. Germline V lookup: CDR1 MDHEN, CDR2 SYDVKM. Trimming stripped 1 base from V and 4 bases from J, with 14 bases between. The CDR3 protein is CASSLLSGPRYEQYF. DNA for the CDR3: TGTGCCAGCAGTTTATTGTCGGGTCCTCGTTACGAGCAGTACTTC.

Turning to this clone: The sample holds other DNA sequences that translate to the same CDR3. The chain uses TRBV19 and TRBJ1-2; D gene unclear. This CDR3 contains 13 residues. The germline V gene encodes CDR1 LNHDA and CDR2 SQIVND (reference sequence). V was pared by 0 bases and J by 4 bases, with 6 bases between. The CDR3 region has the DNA TGTGCCAGTAGTATAGAGGGCCTCTATGGCTACACCTTC. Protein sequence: CASSIEGLYGYTF.

The CDR3 spells CASRMGQPNTEAFF. CDR3 coding DNA: TGTGCCAGTAGGATGGGACAGCCCAACACTGAAGCTTTCTTT. This chain uses TRBV19 with TRBJ1-1; TRBD1 matches 7 bases. The germline gives CDR1 LNHDA, CDR2 SQIVND (reference sequence). This CDR3 is built from 14 residues. With V trimmed by 6 bases and J by 2 bases, 6 bases remained unmatched.

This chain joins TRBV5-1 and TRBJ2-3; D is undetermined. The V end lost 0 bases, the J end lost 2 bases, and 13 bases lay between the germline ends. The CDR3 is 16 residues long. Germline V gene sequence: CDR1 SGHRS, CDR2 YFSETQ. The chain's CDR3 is CASSLGLLGPTDTQYF. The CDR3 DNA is TGCGCCAGCAGCTTGGGACTCCTAGGACCCACAGATACGCAGTATTTT.

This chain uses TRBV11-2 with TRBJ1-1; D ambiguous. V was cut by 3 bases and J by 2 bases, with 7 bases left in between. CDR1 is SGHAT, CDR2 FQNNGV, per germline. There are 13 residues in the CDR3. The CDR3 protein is CASSFLVNTEAFF. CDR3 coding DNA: TGTGCCAGCAGCTTCCTCGTTAACACTGAAGCTTTCTTT.

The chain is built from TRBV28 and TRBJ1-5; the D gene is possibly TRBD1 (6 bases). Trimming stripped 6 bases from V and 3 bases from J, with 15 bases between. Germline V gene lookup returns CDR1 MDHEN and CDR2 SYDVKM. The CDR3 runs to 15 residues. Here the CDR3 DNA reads TGTGCCAGCAGAGCCGCGGGACACATCAATCAGCCCCAGCATTTT. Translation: CASRAAGHINQPQHF.

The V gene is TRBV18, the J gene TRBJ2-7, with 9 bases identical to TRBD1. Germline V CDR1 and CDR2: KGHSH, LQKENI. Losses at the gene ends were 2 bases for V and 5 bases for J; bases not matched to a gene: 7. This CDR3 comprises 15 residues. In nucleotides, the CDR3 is TGTGCCAGCTCACCAACCTACGGACAGGGGAACGAGCAGTACTTC. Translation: CASSPTYGQGNEQYF. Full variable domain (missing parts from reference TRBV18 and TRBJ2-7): NAGVMQNPRHLVRRRGQEARLRCSPMKGHSHVYWYRQLPEEGLKFMVYLQKENIIDESGMPKERFSAEFPKEGPSILRIQQVVRGDSAAYFCASSPTYGQGNEQYFGPGTRLTVT.

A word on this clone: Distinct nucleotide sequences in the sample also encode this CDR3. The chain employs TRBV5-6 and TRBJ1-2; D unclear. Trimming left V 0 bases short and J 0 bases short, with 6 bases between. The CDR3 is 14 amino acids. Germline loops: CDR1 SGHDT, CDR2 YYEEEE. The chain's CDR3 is CASSLGGANYGYTF. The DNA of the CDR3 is TGTGCCAGCAGCTTGGGTGGAGCTAACTATGGCTACACCTTC.

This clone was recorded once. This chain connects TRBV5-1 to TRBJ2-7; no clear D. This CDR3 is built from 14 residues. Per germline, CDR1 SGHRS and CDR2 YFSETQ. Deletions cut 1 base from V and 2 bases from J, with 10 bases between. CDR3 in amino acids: CASSLQQKTYEQYF. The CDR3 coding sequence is TGCGCCAGCAGCTTGCAACAGAAGACCTACGAGCAGTACTTC.